The text below deals with one TCR beta chain. The record originates from a study of blood T cell repertoires in COVID-19. Study in general: Sources were T cells, B-cell-depleted T cells, or PBMCs; the material itself was cDNA or gDNA.

V lost 6 bases to trimming and J lost 1 base; unmatched junction nucleotides: 0. CDR3 length: 14 residues. CDR1 and CDR2 from the germline V gene are SNHLY and FYNNEI. The data were produced by immunoSEQ multiplex PCR, yet TCRdb's version contains in-frame clones alone and is incomplete. Counted here are about 320,000 clones, around 90% occurring once; the ten biggest clones make up approximately 5%. Adults between about 18 and 89 years of age took part from about two dozen US areas. This sequence was found in a woman aged 25 to 45 who had recovered from COVID-19. Specimen: PBMCs or T cells enriched from blood (not recorded which). The J gene is TRBJ2-3, the V gene TRBV2; 11 bases fit TRBD2. CDR3 protein: CASRLAGGTDTQYF. As DNA, the CDR3 is TGTGCCAGCAGACTAGCGGGGGGCACAGATACGCAGTATTTT.